A single sample is the source of the 18 T cell receptor beta chains below, sequenced in a study of blood T cell repertoires in COVID-19 (dated by TCRdb to the early 2020s). The protocol used for the library was the immunoSEQ multiplex PCR assay. TCRdb took over this immuneACCESS table, retaining in-frame rearrangements with V and J assigned. Such tables are incomplete; in checked studies, under half of the missing clones stem from an unresolved V gene, and the remainder is unexplained. The sample includes roughly 240,000 clones, with approximately 80% observed a single time. The biggest ten clones account for 1.9% of the sample. Sequenced input: peripheral blood. Source of these receptors: a woman of 80 years or more with acute or convalescent COVID-19.

V gene TRBV5-1 combines with J gene TRBJ2-2, with D uncertain. Germline assignment: CDR1 SGHRS and CDR2 YFSETQ. With 0 bases removed from V and 0 bases from J, the gap between germline ends came to 6 bases. CDR3 length: 15 amino acids. CDR3 sequence (DNA): TGCGCCAGCAGCTTGGCAGGATCGAACACCGGGGAGCTGTTTTTT. Amino acids: CASSLAGSNTGELFF.

The chain joins TRBV5-1 to TRBJ1-5; possibly TRBD1 for D (6 bases). The CDR3 totals 16 residues. Germline CDR1 SGHRS, CDR2 YFSETQ. The V gene lost 4 bases and the J gene lost 1 base, with 15 bases spanning the gap. The CDR3 sequence: CASSPSPGQSNQPQHF. CDR3 sequence (DNA): TGCGCCAGCAGCCCAAGTCCCGGACAGAGCAATCAGCCCCAGCATTTT.

This sequence joins TRBV6-6 and TRBJ2-7, with 7 nucleotides matching TRBD1. Germline-derived CDR1 and CDR2 are MNHNY and SVGAGI (reference sequence). This CDR3 has 13 residues. Germline trimming cut 6 bases from V and 1 base from J; bases unmatched to any gene: 3. The CDR3 nucleotides read TGTGCCAGCAGGCAGGGACAGTCCTACGAGCAGTACTTC. Translating gives CASRQGQSYEQYF.

With respect to this clone: Distinct nucleotide sequences in the sample also encode this CDR3. V and J are TRBV7-8 and TRBJ2-1; the match to TRBD1 covers 9 bases. Germline lookup yields CDR1 SGHVS and CDR2 FQNEAQ. The CDR3 is made up of 14 amino acids. V was clipped by 0 bases and J by 7 bases; unmatched bases: 1. In DNA, the CDR3 is TGTGCCAGCAGCTTAGCCGGGACAGGGAATGAGCAGTTCTTC. Protein sequence: CASSLAGTGNEQFF.

The chain joins TRBV7-9 to TRBJ2-1, with D tentatively TRBD1 (5 bases). Germline-derived CDR1 and CDR2 are SEHNR and FQNEAQ (reference sequence). CDR3 length equals 13 residues. The V end was cut by 9 bases, the J end by 2 bases, with 11 bases between. The chain's CDR3 is CARMTEPYNEQFF. DNA for the CDR3: TGTGCCAGGATGACAGAACCCTACAATGAGCAGTTCTTC.

The rearrangement joins TRBV5-1 to TRBJ2-1; 9 bases are a match to TRBD1. The CDR3 is 14 residues long. V shed 0 bases, J shed 9 bases, and the junction held 4 bases outside the gene matches. CDR1 is SGHRS, CDR2 YFSETQ, per germline. The CDR3 region is CASSLGQGVAEQFF. CDR3 sequence (DNA): TGCGCCAGCAGCTTGGGACAGGGGGTGGCTGAGCAGTTCTTC.

This clone was picked up one time. This rearrangement joins TRBV2 to TRBJ2-2, with a tentative D call TRBD2 (6 bases). Germline V gene data show CDR1 as SNHLY and CDR2 as FYNNEI. V shed 6 bases and J shed 7 bases, with 12 bases lying between them. There are 13 residues in the CDR3. CDR3 in amino acids: CASRGTAGGELFF. DNA for the CDR3: TGTGCCAGCAGGGGGACTGCTGGCGGGGAGCTGTTTTTT.

The V call is TRBV5-1, the J call TRBJ2-3; 9 positions match TRBD2. The germline CDR1 and CDR2 sequences are SGHRS and YFSETQ. V lost 0 bases to trimming and J lost 4 bases; unmatched junction nucleotides: 3. The CDR3 loop spans 15 amino acids. The CDR3 DNA reads TGCGCCAGCAGCTTGGGCGGGGGGGCCCCAGATACGCAGTATTTT. Encoded protein: CASSLGGGAPDTQYF.

CDR3 region: CASSLGGAQGEQYF. CDR3 nucleotide sequence: TGTGCCAGCAGCTTAGGAGGAGCTCAAGGCGAGCAGTACTTC. The V gene is TRBV7-3, the J gene TRBJ2-7, with D perhaps matching TRBD2 (5 bases). Trimming left V 2 bases short and J 6 bases short, with 14 bases between. The CDR3 length is 14 residues. CDR1 and CDR2 (germline): SGHTA, FQGTGA.

The rearrangement links TRBV6-2 or TRBV6-3 to TRBJ1-2; unclear D gene. Per germline, CDR1 MNHEY and CDR2 SVGEGT. The CDR3 loop spans 13 amino acids. V was shortened by 2 bases and J by 4 bases, with 8 bases between the two germline ends. The CDR3 DNA reads as TGTGCCAGCAGTTACCCCGGTACCTATGGCTACACCTTC. Translating it yields CASSYPGTYGYTF.

This clone came up a few times. The J gene is TRBJ1-3, the V gene TRBV7-9; 9 bases line up with TRBD1. This CDR3 contains 16 residues. The germline gives CDR1 SEHNR, CDR2 FQNEAQ (reference sequence). The V and J ends lost 4 bases and 1 base, in that order; junction bases with no gene match: 5. CDR3 in amino acids: CASSSGTGISGNTIYF. Written as DNA, the CDR3 is TGTGCCAGCAGCTCAGGGACAGGGATATCTGGAAACACCATATATTTT.

The gene calls are TRBV6-6 and TRBJ2-7; TRBD1 matches 9 bases. Trimming at V came to 5 bases and at J to 1 base, leaving 6 bases not matched to a gene. The CDR3 covers 15 residues. CDR1 is MNHNY and CDR2 is SVGAGI in the germline V gene (reference sequence). In DNA, the CDR3 is TGTGCCAGCAGTCCCGCGGACAGGGGTTCCTACGAGCAGTACTTC. Translating it yields CASSPADRGSYEQYF.

The V gene is TRBV29-1, the J gene TRBJ2-1, with 9 positions matching TRBD1. Germline V gene lookup returns CDR1 SQVTM and CDR2 ANQGSEA. This CDR3 spans 16 amino acids. J lost 9 bases, V lost 5 bases, and 17 bases had no gene match. Here the CDR3 reads CSVIGLRQGVLGEQFF. The CDR3 DNA sequence: TGCAGCGTTATTGGTCTGAGACAGGGGGTATTAGGTGAGCAGTTCTTC.

In this sample, this clone turned up a few times. The V call is TRBV28, the J call TRBJ2-1; 7 nucleotides line up with TRBD2. Germline V CDR1 and CDR2: MDHEN, SYDVKM. J lost 1 base, V lost 4 bases, and 7 bases had no gene match. The CDR3 has 16 residues. The CDR3 DNA follows: TGTGCCAGCAGTTCCCCGGGGAGGGGTTCCTACAATGAGCAGTTCTTC. Translated: CASSSPGRGSYNEQFF. Looking up the rest from reference TRBV28 and TRBJ2-1 gives the full variable domain: DVKVTQSSRYLVKRTGEKVFLECVQDMDHENMFWYRQDPGLGLRLIYFSYDVKMKEKGDIPEGYSVSREKKERFSLILESASTNQTSMYLCASSSPGRGSYNEQFFGPGTRLTVL.

On this clone itself: The same CDR3 arises from other DNA sequences in this sample as well. The J gene is TRBJ2-7, the V gene TRBV5-1; D is possibly TRBD1 (5 bases). The germline CDR1 and CDR2 sequences are SGHRS and YFSETQ. The V and J ends lost 0 bases and 1 base respectively, with 8 bases between them. The CDR3 runs to 14 residues. The chain's CDR3 is CASSLAGLSYEQYF. DNA for the CDR3: TGCGCCAGCAGCTTGGCAGGGCTGTCCTACGAGCAGTACTTC.

The rearrangement uses TRBV11-2 and TRBJ2-2; possibly TRBD1 for D (5 bases). This CDR3 has 14 amino acids. The germline V gene has CDR1 SGHAT and CDR2 FQNNGV. V was shortened by 5 bases and J by 1 base, with 8 bases between the two germline ends. For the CDR3, the DNA is TGTGCCAGCAGCCTAACAGGGAACACCGGGGAGCTGTTTTTT. This encodes CASSLTGNTGELFF.

The chain couples TRBV12-3 or TRBV12-4 to TRBJ2-1; possible D gene TRBD2, 6 bases. V gave up 3 bases and J gave up 9 bases, with 12 bases separating them. The CDR3 is made up of 13 amino acids. CDR3 region: CASSFRGSGEQFF. In DNA form, the CDR3 reads TGTGCCAGCAGTTTCCGGGGGAGCGGTGAGCAGTTCTTC.

V is TRBV5-4 and J is TRBJ2-1; 9 bases map to TRBD1. The CDR3 has 15 amino acids. CDR1 SGHNT and CDR2 YYREEE come from the germline V gene (reference sequence). With 4 bases clipped from V and 6 bases from J, the junction kept 8 bases outside the gene matches. CDR3 amino acids: CASSPSGDRVNEQFF. DNA for the CDR3: TGTGCCAGCAGCCCCTCGGGGGACAGGGTCAATGAGCAGTTCTTC.